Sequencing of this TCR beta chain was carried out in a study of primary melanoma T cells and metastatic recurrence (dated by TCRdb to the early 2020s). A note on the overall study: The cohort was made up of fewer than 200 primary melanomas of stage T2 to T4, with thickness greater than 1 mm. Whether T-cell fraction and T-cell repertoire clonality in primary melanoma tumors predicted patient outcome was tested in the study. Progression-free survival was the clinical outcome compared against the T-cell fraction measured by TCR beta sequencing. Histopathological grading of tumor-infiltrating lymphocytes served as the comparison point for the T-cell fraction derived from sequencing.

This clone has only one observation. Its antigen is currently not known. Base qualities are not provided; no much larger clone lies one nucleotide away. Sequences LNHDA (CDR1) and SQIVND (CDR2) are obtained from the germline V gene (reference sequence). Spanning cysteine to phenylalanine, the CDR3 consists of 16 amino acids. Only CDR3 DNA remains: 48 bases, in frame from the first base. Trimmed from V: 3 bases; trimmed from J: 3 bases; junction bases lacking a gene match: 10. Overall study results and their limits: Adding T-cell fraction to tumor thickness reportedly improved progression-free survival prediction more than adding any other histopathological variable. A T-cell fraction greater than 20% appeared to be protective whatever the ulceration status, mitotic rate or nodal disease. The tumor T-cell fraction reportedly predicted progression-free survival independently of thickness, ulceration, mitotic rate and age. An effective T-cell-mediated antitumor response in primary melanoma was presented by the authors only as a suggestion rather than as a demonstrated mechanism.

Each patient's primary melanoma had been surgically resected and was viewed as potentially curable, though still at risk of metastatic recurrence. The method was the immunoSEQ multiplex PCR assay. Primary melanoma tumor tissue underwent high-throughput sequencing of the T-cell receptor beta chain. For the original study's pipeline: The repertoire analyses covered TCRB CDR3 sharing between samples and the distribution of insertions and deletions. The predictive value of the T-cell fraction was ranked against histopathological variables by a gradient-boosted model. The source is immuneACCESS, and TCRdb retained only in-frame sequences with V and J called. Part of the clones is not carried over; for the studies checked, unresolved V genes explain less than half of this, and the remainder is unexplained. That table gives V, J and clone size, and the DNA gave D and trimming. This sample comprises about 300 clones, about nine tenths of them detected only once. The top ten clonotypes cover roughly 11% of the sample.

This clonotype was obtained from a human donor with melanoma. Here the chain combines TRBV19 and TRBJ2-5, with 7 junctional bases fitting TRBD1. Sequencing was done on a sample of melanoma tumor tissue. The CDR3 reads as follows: CASSISATGLEETQYF. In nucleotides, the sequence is TGTGCCAGTAGTATCTCCGCGACAGGGTTGGAAGAGACCCAGTACTTC.